Each of the 29 T cell receptor beta chains below was sequenced from the same sample in a study of T cells in tuberculosis. The repertoire was sequenced with immunoSEQ multiplex PCR; TCRdb's copy has only in-frame clones and lacks some. The data contain around 22,000 clones, 95% to 96% of them seen just once; the ten biggest clones take up 9.4%. Specimen: PBMCs. The receptors stem from a donor aged 10 to 29 with latent tuberculosis or without tuberculosis infection.

The chain links TRBV4-1 to TRBJ1-1, with D unresolved. The germline gives CDR1 MGHRA, CDR2 YSYEKL. V lost 4 bases and J 6 bases, leaving 21 bases between the germline ends. The length of the CDR3 is 16 residues. The CDR3 reads CASSRVEGRNVAEAFF. The CDR3 region has the DNA TGCGCCAGCAGCCGAGTAGAGGGCCGCAATGTAGCTGAAGCTTTCTTT.

The rearrangement uses TRBV5-1 and TRBJ1-6; 11 nucleotides match TRBD1. Germline V gene lookup returns CDR1 SGHRS and CDR2 YFSETQ. The length of the CDR3 is 16 residues. V was pared by 0 bases and J by 8 bases, with 4 bases of the junction left unmatched. CDR3 protein: CASSLGDRGWDSPLHF. CDR3 DNA: TGCGCCAGCAGCTTGGGGGACAGGGGGTGGGATTCACCCCTCCACTTT.

The table lists this clone with a count of one. The chain links TRBV4-1 to TRBJ1-2; no clear D. Germline assignment: CDR1 MGHRA and CDR2 YSYEKL. The CDR3 runs 13 residues. V was shortened by 2 bases and J by 8 bases, with 12 bases between the two germline ends. The CDR3 sequence: CASSQLVGGGYTF. CDR3 in DNA: TGCGCCAGCAGCCAACTCGTCGGCGGCGGCTACACCTTC.

The V gene is TRBV7-8, the J gene TRBJ1-2; possible D gene TRBD1, 5 bases. Germline-derived CDR1 and CDR2 are SGHVS and FQNEAQ. Trimming pared 6 bases from V and 2 bases from J, leaving 10 bases between. This CDR3 spans 13 amino acids. The chain's CDR3 is CASSPQGNYGYTF. The CDR3 DNA sequence: TGTGCCAGCAGTCCTCAGGGAAACTATGGCTACACCTTC.

The chain couples TRBV6-1 to TRBJ1-3; 11 nucleotides agree with TRBD1. This CDR3 comprises 17 residues. Unmatched junction bases numbered 8, after V lost 3 bases and J lost 4 bases. CDR1 MNHNS and CDR2 SASEGT come from the germline V gene. CDR3 DNA sequence: TGTGCCAGCAGTGACCCCCTAGGACAGGGGGCGGGAAACACCATATATTTT. Amino acid sequence: CASSDPLGQGAGNTIYF.

The rearrangement links TRBV19 to TRBJ2-3; a weak D match, TRBD1 (5 bases). V was cut by 4 bases and J by 6 bases, with 29 bases left in between. This CDR3 comprises 19 residues. The V gene's germline CDR1 is LNHDA and CDR2 SQIVND (reference sequence). The CDR3: CASSSDPRAARKGRDTQYF. CDR3 bases: TGTGCCAGTAGTAGTGACCCAAGGGCGGCACGTAAGGGGCGGGATACGCAGTATTTT.

The chain combines TRBV4-1 with TRBJ2-7; tentatively, D is TRBD1 (6 bases). CDR1 MGHRA and CDR2 YSYEKL come from the germline V gene. The V end lost 4 bases, the J end lost 2 bases, and 12 bases lay between the germline ends. The CDR3 is made up of 14 amino acids. The CDR3 DNA reads TGCGCCAGCAGCCTAGAGACAGGCACCTACGAGCAGTACTTC. Its translation is CASSLETGTYEQYF.

The rearrangement joins TRBV6-5 to TRBJ1-3; D is unresolved. Trimming removed 4 bases from V and 4 bases from J, with 17 bases in between. The CDR3 has 16 residues. CDR1 and CDR2 (germline): MNHEY, SVGAGI. CDR3 in amino acids: CASSSSHPRVGNTIYF. The CDR3, as DNA: TGTGCCAGCAGTTCCTCCCATCCCCGGGTGGGAAACACCATATATTTT.

This chain joins TRBV29-1 and TRBJ2-1; D is perhaps TRBD1 (6 bases). The germline V and J ends were trimmed by 6 bases and 0 bases, with 12 bases remaining between them. Germline-derived CDR1 and CDR2 are SQVTM and ANQGSEA. The CDR3 runs 14 residues. The CDR3 loop reads CSVKTGSSYNEQFF. CDR3 in DNA: TGCAGCGTCAAGACAGGCAGCTCCTACAATGAGCAGTTCTTC.

The chain employs TRBV19 and TRBJ2-6; D might be TRBD1 (6 bases). This CDR3 has 17 amino acids. The germline V and J ends were trimmed by 7 bases and 4 bases, with 20 bases remaining between them. Germline V gene lookup returns CDR1 LNHDA and CDR2 SQIVND (reference sequence). The CDR3 reads CASTGDTSFTGANVLTF. The CDR3 DNA follows: TGTGCCAGTACCGGGGACACGTCGTTTACGGGGGCCAACGTCCTGACTTTC.

The V and J genes are TRBV5-1 and TRBJ1-2; 7 bases align to TRBD1. V was pared by 4 bases and J by 3 bases, with 21 bases of the junction left unmatched. This CDR3 is 19 amino acids long. The germline V gene encodes CDR1 SGHRS and CDR2 YFSETQ. CDR3 protein: CASSEGGTVWTLGDYGYTF. The CDR3 DNA follows: TGCGCCAGCAGCGAAGGAGGGACAGTTTGGACCCTGGGGGACTATGGCTACACCTTC.

In this sample, this clone turned up a few times. CDR3 in DNA: TGCGCCAGCAGCTTGGCCATGGAGACCCAGTACTTC. Residues: CASSLAMETQYF. This chain joins TRBV5-1 and TRBJ2-5; no clear D. The CDR3 is made up of 12 amino acids. CDR1 and CDR2 (germline): SGHRS, YFSETQ. The germline V and J ends were trimmed by 0 bases and 5 bases, with 5 bases remaining between them.

This rearrangement joins TRBV29-1 to TRBJ1-6; D is possibly TRBD1 (5 bases). The CDR3 length is 11 residues. Trimming cost V 6 bases and J 7 bases, with 7 bases left between them. Germline CDR1 is SQVTM and CDR2 is ANQGSEA. CDR3 region: CSVGENSPLHF. CDR3 nucleotide sequence: TGCAGCGTAGGGGAAAATTCACCCCTCCACTTT. Full variable domain (rest looked up from reference TRBV29-1 and TRBJ1-6): SAVISQKPSRDICQRGTSLTIQCQVDSQVTMMFWYRQQPGQSLTLIATANQGSEATYESGFVIDKFPISRPNLTFSTLTVSNMSPEDSSIYLCSVGENSPLHFGNGTRLTVT.

The rearrangement uses TRBV7-3 and TRBJ1-6, with 9 bases that match TRBD1. V lost 4 bases, J lost 7 bases, and 14 bases stayed unmatched. Per the germline V gene, CDR1 is SGHTA and CDR2 is FQGTGA. This CDR3 spans 18 amino acids. The CDR3 DNA sequence: TGTGCCAGCAGCTCGCACCTCTCAGGGGACAGGGTGAATTCACCCCTCCACTTT. Translated: CASSSHLSGDRVNSPLHF.

The chain couples TRBV11-3 to TRBJ2-3, with TRBD2 matching 9 bases. V lost 3 bases, J lost 6 bases, and 7 bases stayed unmatched. CDR1 is SGHNT, CDR2 YENEEA, per germline. The CDR3 contains 15 residues. The CDR3 sequence: CASSFSSGGFDTQYF. The DNA of the CDR3 is TGTGCCAGCAGCTTTTCCAGCGGGGGGTTCGATACGCAGTATTTT.

The chain joins TRBV5-4 to TRBJ1-6, with TRBD1 as a possible D gene (5 bases). The CDR3 has 15 residues. V was pared by 1 base and J by 7 bases, with 12 bases between. Germline values: CDR1 SGHNT, CDR2 YYREEE (reference sequence). This CDR3 is CASSLPGLGNSPLHF. The CDR3 coding sequence is TGTGCCAGCAGCTTGCCGGGACTAGGCAATTCACCCCTCCACTTT.

Written as DNA, the CDR3 is TGCGCCAGCAGCTTCCTGAGAACTAATGAAAAACTGTTTTTT. Encoded protein: CASSFLRTNEKLFF. The rearrangement joins TRBV5-1 to TRBJ1-4; no reliable D call. Looked up from germline, CDR1 is SGHRS and CDR2 is YFSETQ. V lost 2 bases to trimming and J lost 1 base, with 6 bases between them. This CDR3 spans 14 amino acids.

The chain has TRBV21-1 and TRBJ2-2; whether TRBD1, the table's D call, matches the DNA was not checked. TRBV21-1 is a known pseudogene. The CDR3 length is 18 residues. The CDR3 reads CASSKSPLSNPNTGELFF. As DNA, the CDR3 is TGTGCCAGCAGCAAATCTCCCCTCAGTAACCCTAACACCGGGGAGCTGTTTTTT.

The V call is TRBV5-1, the J call TRBJ2-7; D ambiguous. With 4 bases removed from V and 0 bases from J, the gap between germline ends came to 8 bases. The CDR3 length is 13 residues. In germline, CDR1 is SGHRS, CDR2 YFSETQ. The CDR3 protein is CASSSRGSYEQYF. In DNA form, the CDR3 reads TGCGCCAGCAGCAGCCGAGGCTCCTACGAGCAGTACTTC.

The chain employs TRBV6-4 and TRBJ2-3, with TRBD2 matching 8 bases. Losses at the gene ends were 0 bases for V and 6 bases for J; bases not matched to a gene: 2. Germline V CDR1 and CDR2: MRHNA, SNTAGT. The CDR3 is made up of 14 amino acids. The chain's CDR3 is CASSDSTGGDTQYF. In DNA, the CDR3 is TGTGCCAGCAGTGACTCAACGGGGGGGGATACGCAGTATTTT.

V is TRBV6-4 and J is TRBJ2-3, with a weak D call TRBD2 (6 bases). The CDR3 consists of 14 residues. Per the germline V gene, CDR1 is MRHNA and CDR2 is SNTAGT. Trimming shortened V by 4 bases and J by 5 bases, and 13 bases separated the two germline ends. CDR3 nucleotide sequence: TGTGCCAGCAGTGCCGAGGGGCGGGGAGATACGCAGTATTTT. It encodes CASSAEGRGDTQYF.

This chain connects TRBV2 to TRBJ2-3; TRBD2 aligns across 9 bases. The V gene end was trimmed by 6 bases and the J gene end by 3 bases; junction bases not matched to a gene: 4. CDR1 SNHLY and CDR2 FYNNEI come from the germline V gene. CDR3 length: 14 residues. The CDR3 bases are TGTGCCAGCAGGGATAGCGGGGGAACAGATACGCAGTATTTT. Translating gives CASRDSGGTDTQYF. Looking up the rest from reference TRBV2 and TRBJ2-3 gives the full variable domain: EPEVTQTPSHQVTQMGQEVILRCVPISNHLYFYWYRQILGQKVEFLVSFYNNEISEKSEIFDDQFSVERPDGSNFTLKIRSTKLEDSAMYFCASRDSGGTDTQYFGPGTRLTVL.

The genes are TRBV27 and TRBJ1-2; no clear D. Trimming removed 0 bases from V and 6 bases from J, with 11 bases in between. The CDR3 loop spans 14 amino acids. Per germline, CDR1 MNHEY and CDR2 SMNVEV (reference sequence). The CDR3 DNA reads TGTGCCAGCAGTTTATCAACGGGTCTTGATGGCTACACCTTC. Residues: CASSLSTGLDGYTF.

This chain uses TRBV12-5 with TRBJ2-7, with a weak D call TRBD1 (6 bases). Trimming cost V 10 bases and J 5 bases, with 12 bases left between them. The CDR3 loop spans 11 amino acids. The germline gives CDR1 LGHNT, CDR2 FRNRAP. The DNA of the CDR3 is TGTGCTAAACAGGGTTGGAACGAGCAGTACGTC. Its translation is CAKQGWNEQYV.

V gene TRBV28 combines with J gene TRBJ1-5, with D maybe TRBD1 (6 bases). Per germline, CDR1 MDHEN and CDR2 SYDVKM. The ends were cut back, 1 base at V and 5 bases at J, with 6 bases in the middle. The CDR3 runs 13 residues. The CDR3 DNA is TGTGCCAGCAGTTTATACAGGGATCAGCCCCAGCATTTT. This sequence encodes CASSLYRDQPQHF. The entire variable domain, with the rest obtained from reference TRBV28 and TRBJ1-5, is as follows: DVKVTQSSRYLVKRTGEKVFLECVQDMDHENMFWYRQDPGLGLRLIYFSYDVKMKEKGDIPEGYSVSREKKERFSLILESASTNQTSMYLCASSLYRDQPQHFGDGTRLSIL.

V and J are TRBV4-1 and TRBJ1-2; 7 bases are shared with TRBD1. The CDR3 has 19 residues. Germline V lookup: CDR1 MGHRA, CDR2 YSYEKL. The ends lost 1 base at V and 8 bases at J; junction bases unmatched: 22. This CDR3 reads CASSQGNLQGSITPGGYTF. In DNA form, the CDR3 reads TGCGCCAGCAGCCAAGGGAACCTACAGGGGTCTATCACCCCTGGGGGCTACACCTTC.

CDR3 protein: CASSQGGWTGPRGAEAFF. The CDR3, as DNA: TGCGCCAGCAGCCAAGGGGGGTGGACAGGCCCCCGGGGAGCCGAAGCTTTCTTT. The V call is TRBV4-1, the J call TRBJ1-1; 7 bases map to TRBD1. CDR1 and CDR2 from the germline V gene are MGHRA and YSYEKL. This CDR3 is built from 18 residues. Trimming cost V 1 base and J 8 bases; bases outside gene matches: 19.

The chain is built from TRBV6-5 and TRBJ1-6, with D perhaps matching TRBD1 (5 bases). Trimming pared 1 base from V and 9 bases from J, leaving 16 bases between. Looked up from germline, CDR1 is MNHEY and CDR2 is SVGAGI. This CDR3 comprises 16 residues. CDR3 residues: CASSYLEVWRGSPLHF. The CDR3 DNA reads TGTGCCAGCAGTTACTTGGAGGTCTGGAGGGGTTCACCCCTCCACTTT.

V and J are TRBV18 and TRBJ1-5, with 11 bases lining up with TRBD1. CDR1 is KGHSH, CDR2 LQKENI, per germline. This CDR3 comprises 14 residues. The V segment lost 6 bases and the J segment 5 bases; nucleotides outside the gene matches: 3. The CDR3 spells CASSRDRGDQPQHF. In DNA, the CDR3 is TGTGCCAGCTCTCGGGACAGGGGGGATCAGCCCCAGCATTTT.